This T cell receptor beta chain appears in the sequencing data of a study of control samples from healthy donors and cancer patients. V was pared by 5 bases and J by 4 bases, with 11 bases of the junction left unmatched. CDR3 length: 15 amino acids. Germline assignment: CDR1 PRHDT and CDR2 FYEKMQ (reference sequence). Assay used: immunoSEQ multiplex PCR; TCRdb lists only in-frame clones, some missing. The profile shows 99,000 or so clones, about 80% of them singletons. V and J are TRBV13 and TRBJ2-7; TRBD1 aligns across 7 bases. Sequencing was done on a sample of blood. The TCR was taken from a woman between 50 and 59 years old in good health. The CDR3: CASSLGRRGNYEQYF. In nucleotides, the CDR3 is TGTGCCAGCAGCCTCGGCCGCAGGGGGAATTACGAGCAGTACTTC.